These T cell receptor beta chains were read from a single sample in a study of tissue T cells after allogeneic stem cell transplantation. The data were produced by immunoSEQ multiplex PCR, yet TCRdb's version contains in-frame clones alone and is incomplete. The sample contains 950 to 1,200 clones, about 88% of which appear only once. The sequences come from spleen tissue, collected at autopsy. The origin of the receptors is a female patient aged 18 to 50 with steroid-refractory graft-versus-host disease after an allogeneic stem cell transplant. Some T cells may trace back to the graft donor. Each CDR3 is given with its conserved first and last residue. The D gene is left open where the match is weak. The size field is filled for only some rows; it gives once, few, many or a size class.

CASSDETSGVDNEQFF	TGTGCCAGCAGTGACGAAACTAGCGGTGTGGACAATGAGCAGTTCTTC	TRBV2	TRBJ2-1	TRBD2	few
CASQTPVVANYGYTF	TGTGCCAGCCAAACACCAGTCGTGGCTAACTATGGCTACACCTTC	TRBV28	TRBJ1-2	NA	NA
CASSLSGGSTDTQYF	TGTGCCAGCAGCCTTAGCGGGGGGAGCACAGATACGCAGTATTTT	TRBV4-2	TRBJ2-3	TRBD2	NA
CASSQEALLAGGPRAYNEQFF	TGTGCCAGCAGCCAAGAGGCCCTTCTAGCGGGGGGGCCTAGGGCCTACAATGAGCAGTTCTTC	TRBV3-1/TRBV3-2	TRBJ2-1	TRBD2	NA
CASSRCFPHSDNEQFF	TGTGCCAGCAGCCGCTGTTTTCCCCATTCCGACAATGAGCAGTTCTTC	TRBV3-1/TRBV3-2	TRBJ2-1	NA	NA
CASSLQVNYGYTF	TGCGCCAGCAGCCTACAGGTTAACTATGGCTACACCTTC	TRBV5-1	TRBJ1-2	NA	NA
CASSLAQWTGELFF	TGTGCCAGCAGCTTAGCGCAGTGGACCGGGGAGCTGTTTTTT	TRBV7-9	TRBJ2-2	NA	once
CSVEAEYGYTF	TGCAGCGTTGAGGCGGAATATGGCTACACCTTC	TRBV29-1	TRBJ1-2	NA	NA
CASSLQGGPYEQYF	TGTGCCAGCAGCTTACAGGGGGGCCCATACGAGCAGTACTTC	TRBV7-2	TRBJ2-7	NA	NA
CASSVEGGGDEQFF	TGTGCCAGCAGCGTAGAGGGGGGAGGGGATGAGCAGTTCTTC	TRBV9	TRBJ2-1	NA	once
CASTKLRPDRGYGYTF	TGTGCCAGCACTAAACTTAGGCCGGACAGGGGCTATGGCTACACCTTC	TRBV28	TRBJ1-2	TRBD1	NA
CASSVAQKTDGYTF	TGTGCCAGCAGCGTAGCCCAAAAGACGGATGGCTACACCTTC	TRBV9	TRBJ1-2	NA	NA
CASSRAGGDTGELFF	TGTGCCAGCAGTCGAGCGGGAGGGGACACCGGGGAGCTGTTTTTT	TRBV6-2/TRBV6-3	TRBJ2-2	TRBD2	NA
CASSLQGSNVLTF	TGCGCCAGCAGCTTGCAGGGATCCAACGTCCTGACTTTC	TRBV5-1	TRBJ2-6	NA	NA
CASRSGPSGGYTF	TGTGCCAGCAGATCAGGGCCCTCAGGGGGCTACACCTTC	TRBV5-4	TRBJ1-2	NA	few
CASQQRDGRATETQYF	TGTGCCAGCCAGCAGCGAGACGGGAGGGCCACGGAGACCCAGTACTTC	TRBV19	TRBJ2-5	TRBD2	NA
CASSLRIAGSGQYF	TGTGCCAGCAGTTTGAGAATAGCGGGGAGCGGGCAGTACTTC	TRBV27	TRBJ2-7	TRBD2	NA
CASSLPGLAGGGDTQYF	TGCGCCAGCAGCTTGCCCGGACTAGCGGGAGGGGGAGATACGCAGTATTTT	TRBV5-1	TRBJ2-3	TRBD2	NA
CATRDRVEETQYF	TGTGCCACGAGGGACAGGGTGGAGGAGACCCAGTACTTC	TRBV15	TRBJ2-5	TRBD1	NA
CASSLLRYEQFF	TGCGCCAGCAGCTTGCTCCGATATGAGCAGTTCTTC	TRBV5-1	TRBJ2-1	NA	NA
CASSPGGSYEQYF	TGTGCCAGCAGTCCAGGGGGTAGCTACGAGCAGTACTTC	TRBV7-6	TRBJ2-7	TRBD1	NA
CASSSYYEQYF	TGTGCCAGCAGCTCATACTACGAGCAGTACTTC	TRBV11-1	TRBJ2-7	NA	NA
CASSNNIPIVLDEQYF	TGTGCCAGCAGCAATAATATTCCCATCGTGTTAGACGAGCAGTACTTC	TRBV3-1/TRBV3-2	TRBJ2-7	NA	NA
CASTWSGQRYTEAFF	TGTGCCAGCACCTGGAGTGGACAGCGCTACACTGAAGCTTTCTTT	TRBV6-6	TRBJ1-1	NA	NA
CASSLGEETYGQGAGETQYF	TGCGCCAGCAGCTTGGGCGAGGAAACGTATGGACAGGGGGCCGGAGAGACCCAGTACTTC	TRBV5-1	TRBJ2-5	TRBD1	NA
CASSEAGPSNYGYTF	TGTGCCAGCAGTGAGGCAGGGCCTTCTAACTATGGCTACACCTTC	TRBV2	TRBJ1-2	NA	NA
CASSFRDTHNYGYTF	TGTGCCAGCAGTTTCCGGGACACACATAACTATGGCTACACCTTC	TRBV27	TRBJ1-2	NA	NA
CASSLDRPYEQYF	TGTGCCAGCAGCTTGGACAGGCCCTACGAGCAGTACTTC	TRBV7-9	TRBJ2-7	TRBD1	NA
CASSSQGPNTGELFF	TGTGCCAGCAGTTCCCAGGGACCGAACACCGGGGAGCTGTTTTTT	TRBV28	TRBJ2-2	NA	NA
CASAPGGQETQYF	TGTGCCAGCGCCCCGGGGGGGCAAGAGACCCAGTACTTC	TRBV6-5	TRBJ2-5	TRBD2	NA
CASSRPGPPRSGELFF	TGTGCCAGCAGCCGACCGGGACCACCTAGAAGCGGGGAGCTGTTTTTT	TRBV7-9	TRBJ2-2	NA	NA
CASSPGGAGELFF	TGTGCCAGCAGCCCGGGAGGGGCCGGGGAGCTGTTTTTT	TRBV9	TRBJ2-2	TRBD2	NA
CASSLRLAGGNEQFF	TGTGCCAGCAGCTTACGACTAGCGGGAGGCAATGAGCAGTTCTTC	TRBV7-2	TRBJ2-1	TRBD2	NA
CASSLSDSTDTQYF	TGTGCCAGCAGTTTATCGGATAGCACAGATACGCAGTATTTT	TRBV27	TRBJ2-3	NA	NA
CAWSTDTQYF	TGTGCCTGGAGTACAGATACGCAGTATTTT	TRBV30	TRBJ2-3	NA	few
CASAIRGIDTDTQYF	TGTGCCAGCGCAATCAGGGGTATCGACACAGATACGCAGTATTTT	TRBV19	TRBJ2-3	NA	NA
CASSLGLSPTGELFF	TGTGCCAGCAGCTTAGGACTCAGCCCAACCGGGGAGCTGTTTTTT	TRBV7-8	TRBJ2-2	NA	once
CAISRFGTENNEQFF	TGTGCCATCAGCAGATTTGGGACAGAAAACAATGAGCAGTTCTTC	TRBV10-3	TRBJ2-1	TRBD1	NA
CASRTSGRGAGELFF	TGTGCCAGCAGGACTAGCGGGAGGGGCGCCGGGGAGCTGTTTTTT	TRBV5-6	TRBJ2-2	TRBD2	NA
CASSFIGPGYEQYF	TGTGCCAGCAGCTTCATAGGACCGGGGTACGAGCAGTACTTC	TRBV7-2	TRBJ2-7	NA	NA
CASSLLGTQETQYF	TGTGCCAGCAGTTTGCTCGGGACTCAAGAGACCCAGTACTTC	TRBV27	TRBJ2-5	NA	NA
CASLADEQYF	TGTGCCAGTTTGGCTGACGAGCAGTACTTC	TRBV25-1	TRBJ2-7	NA	NA
CASTIERADTQYF	TGTGCCAGCACCATTGAGCGCGCAGATACGCAGTATTTT	TRBV5-6	TRBJ2-3	NA	NA
CASSRLKTSGNEQFF	TGTGCCAGCAGTCGGTTGAAGACTAGCGGCAATGAGCAGTTCTTC	TRBV27	TRBJ2-1	TRBD2	NA
CASSPRWGGYSNQPQHF	TGTGCCAGCAGTCCCCGATGGGGGGGCTATAGCAATCAGCCCCAGCATTTT	TRBV6-2/TRBV6-3	TRBJ1-5	NA	NA
CASSGTGSGTDTQYF	TGTGCCAGCAGCGGAACAGGGTCTGGCACAGATACGCAGTATTTT	TRBV7-9	TRBJ2-3	NA	NA
CANYGEPSSQSTDTQYF	TGTGCCAATTACGGGGAGCCCAGCTCCCAGAGCACAGATACGCAGTATTTT	TRBV21-1	TRBJ2-3	NA	NA
CASRTGHVSYEQYF	TGTGCCAGCAGGACAGGCCATGTTTCCTACGAGCAGTACTTC	TRBV6-5	TRBJ2-7	NA	NA
CASSPRGRVGNTEAFF	TGCGCCAGCAGCCCGAGGGGTAGGGTTGGGAACACTGAAGCTTTCTTT	TRBV4-1	TRBJ1-1	NA	NA
CASSYLRREGRSKTDTQYF	TGTGCTAGCAGCTACCTTAGGCGGGAGGGCCGATCTAAGACAGATACGCAGTATTTT	TRBV7-7	TRBJ2-3	TRBD2	NA
CATGRDLGQGNEQYF	TGTGCCACCGGCAGAGATCTGGGACAGGGCAACGAGCAGTACTTC	TRBV15	TRBJ2-7	TRBD1	NA
CASSLWTGGGDTQYF	TGTGCCAGCAGTTTATGGACAGGGGGGGGAGATACGCAGTATTTT	TRBV27	TRBJ2-3	TRBD1	few
CASSQNHGPGDGEKLFF	TGCGCCAGCAGCCAAAATCATGGTCCGGGCGATGGGGAAAAACTGTTTTTT	TRBV5-1	TRBJ1-4	NA	NA